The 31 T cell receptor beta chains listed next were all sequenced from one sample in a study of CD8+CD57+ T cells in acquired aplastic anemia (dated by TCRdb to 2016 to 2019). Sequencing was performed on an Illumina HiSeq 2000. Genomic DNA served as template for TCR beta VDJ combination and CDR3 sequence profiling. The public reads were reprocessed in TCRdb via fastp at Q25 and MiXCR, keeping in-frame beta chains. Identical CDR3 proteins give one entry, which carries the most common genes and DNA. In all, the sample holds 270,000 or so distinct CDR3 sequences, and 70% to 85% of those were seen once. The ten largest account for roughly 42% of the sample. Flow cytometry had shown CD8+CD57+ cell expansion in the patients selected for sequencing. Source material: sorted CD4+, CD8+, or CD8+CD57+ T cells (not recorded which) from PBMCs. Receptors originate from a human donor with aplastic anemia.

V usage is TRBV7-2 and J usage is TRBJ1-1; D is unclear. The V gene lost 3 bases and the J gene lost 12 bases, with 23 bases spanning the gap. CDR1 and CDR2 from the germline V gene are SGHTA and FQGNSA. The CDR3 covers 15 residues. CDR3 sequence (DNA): TGTGCCAGCAGCTTGGCTTGCGGGGTCGGGGATACGCCTTTCTTT. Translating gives CASSLACGVGDTPFF.

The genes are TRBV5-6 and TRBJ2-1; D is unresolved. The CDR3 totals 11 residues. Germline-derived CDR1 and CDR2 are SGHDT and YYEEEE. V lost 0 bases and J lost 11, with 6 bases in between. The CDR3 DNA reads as TGTGCCAGCAGCTTGGAATACAAGCAGTTCTTC. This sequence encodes CASSLEYKQFF.

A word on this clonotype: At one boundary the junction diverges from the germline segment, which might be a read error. The CDR3 reads CATSDTRQGAETQYF. The CDR3 region has the DNA TGTGCCACCAGTGACACTCGACAGGGGGCAGAGACGCAGTATTTT. The chain links TRBV24-1 to TRBJ2-3, with TRBD1 identical over 10 bases. The V gene's germline CDR1 is KGHDR and CDR2 SFDVKD. This CDR3 is built from 15 residues.

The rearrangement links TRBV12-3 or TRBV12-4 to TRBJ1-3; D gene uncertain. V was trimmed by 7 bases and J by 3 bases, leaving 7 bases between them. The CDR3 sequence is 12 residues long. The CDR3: CASTYIGNTIYF. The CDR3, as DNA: TGTGCCAGCACCTATATTGGAAACACCATATATTTT.

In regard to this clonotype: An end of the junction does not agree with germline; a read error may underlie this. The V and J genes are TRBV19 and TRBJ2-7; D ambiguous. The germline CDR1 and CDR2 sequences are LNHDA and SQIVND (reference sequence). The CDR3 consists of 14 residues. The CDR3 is CASSTAGGAYEEYF. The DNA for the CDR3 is TGTGCCAGCAGTACCGCTGGCGGCGCCTACGAGGAGTACTTC.

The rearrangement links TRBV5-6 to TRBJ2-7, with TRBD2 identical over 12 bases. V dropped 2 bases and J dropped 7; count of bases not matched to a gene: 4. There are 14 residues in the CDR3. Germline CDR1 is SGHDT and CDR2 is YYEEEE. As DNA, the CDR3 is TGTGCCAGCAGCTTTGCTCTAGCGGGAGGGGAGCAGTACGTC. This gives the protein CASSFALAGGEQYV.

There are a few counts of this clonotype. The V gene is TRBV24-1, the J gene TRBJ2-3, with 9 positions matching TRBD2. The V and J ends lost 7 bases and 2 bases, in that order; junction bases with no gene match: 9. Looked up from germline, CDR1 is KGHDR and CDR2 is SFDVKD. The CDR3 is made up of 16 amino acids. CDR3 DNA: TGTGCCACCAGCCGGGCTAGCGGGGCTTACACAGATACGCAGTATTTT. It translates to CATSRASGAYTDTQYF.

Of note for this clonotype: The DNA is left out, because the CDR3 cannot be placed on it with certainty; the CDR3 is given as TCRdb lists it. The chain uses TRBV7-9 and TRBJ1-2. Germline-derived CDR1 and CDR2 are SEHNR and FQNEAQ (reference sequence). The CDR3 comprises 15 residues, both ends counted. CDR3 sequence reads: CASSAIAETQYFGTF.

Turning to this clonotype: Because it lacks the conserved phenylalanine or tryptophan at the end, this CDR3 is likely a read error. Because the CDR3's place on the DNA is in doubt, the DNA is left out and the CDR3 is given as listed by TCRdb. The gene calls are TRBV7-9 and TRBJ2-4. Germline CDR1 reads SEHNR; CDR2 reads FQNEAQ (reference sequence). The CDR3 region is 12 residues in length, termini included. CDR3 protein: CASSFAGNRQCV.

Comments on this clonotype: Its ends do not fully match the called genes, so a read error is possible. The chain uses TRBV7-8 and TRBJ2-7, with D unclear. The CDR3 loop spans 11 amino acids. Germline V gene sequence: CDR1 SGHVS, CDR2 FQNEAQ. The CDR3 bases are TGTGCCAGCAGTTCCCCCCACGAGAAGTACTTC. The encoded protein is CASSSPHEKYF. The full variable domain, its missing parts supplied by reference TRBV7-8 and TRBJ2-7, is GAGVSQSPRYKVAKRGQDVALRCDPISGHVSLFWYQQALGQGPEFLTYFQNEAQLDKSGLPSDRFFAERPEGSVSTLKIQRTQQEDSAVYLCASSSPHEKYFGPGTRLTVT.

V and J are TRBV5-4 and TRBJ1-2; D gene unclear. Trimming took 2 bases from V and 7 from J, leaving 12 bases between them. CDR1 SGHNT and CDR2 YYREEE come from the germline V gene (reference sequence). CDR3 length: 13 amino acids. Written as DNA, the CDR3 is TGTGCCAGCAGCTTAGTACCCGCAGGTGGCTACACCTTC. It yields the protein CASSLVPAGGYTF. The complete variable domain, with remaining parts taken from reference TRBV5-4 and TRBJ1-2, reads ETGVTQSPTHLIKTRGQQVTLRCSSQSGHNTVSWYQQALGQGPQFIFQYYREEENGRGNFPPRFSGLQFPNYSSELNVNALELDDSALYLCASSLVPAGGYTFGSGTRLTVV.

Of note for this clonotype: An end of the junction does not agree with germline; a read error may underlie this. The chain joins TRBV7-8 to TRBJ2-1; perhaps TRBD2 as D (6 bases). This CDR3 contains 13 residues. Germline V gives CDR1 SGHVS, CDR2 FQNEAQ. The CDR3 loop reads CASSVGGIRTDLF. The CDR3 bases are TGTGCCAGCAGTGTTGGGGGGATCCGTACGGACCTCTTC.

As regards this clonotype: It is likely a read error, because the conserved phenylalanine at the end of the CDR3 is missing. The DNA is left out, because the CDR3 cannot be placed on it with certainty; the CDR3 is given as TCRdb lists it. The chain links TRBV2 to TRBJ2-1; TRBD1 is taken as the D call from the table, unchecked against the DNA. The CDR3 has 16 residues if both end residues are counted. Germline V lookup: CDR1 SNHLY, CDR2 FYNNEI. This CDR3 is CASGDGGTDTQDFHLC.

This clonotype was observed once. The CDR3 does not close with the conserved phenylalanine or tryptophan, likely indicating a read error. CDR3 protein: CASGEGCAATQYV. CDR3 DNA sequence: TGTGCCAGCGGGGAAGGGTGCGCAGCCACGCAGTATGTT. This chain connects TRBV9 to TRBJ2-3; no firm D call. Germline V gives CDR1 SGDLS, CDR2 YYNGEE. The ends were cut back, 7 bases at V and 9 bases at J, with 18 bases in the middle. CDR3 length: 13 residues.

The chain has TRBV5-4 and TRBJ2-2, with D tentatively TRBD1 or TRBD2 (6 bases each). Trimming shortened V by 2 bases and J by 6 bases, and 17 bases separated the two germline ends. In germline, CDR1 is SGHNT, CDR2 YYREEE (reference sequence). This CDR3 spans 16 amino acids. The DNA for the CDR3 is TGTGCCAGCAGCTTTAGGGGCGGGACATCCGCCGGGGAGCTGTTTTTT. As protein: CASSFRGGTSAGELFF. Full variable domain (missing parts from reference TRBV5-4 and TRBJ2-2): ETGVTQSPTHLIKTRGQQVTLRCSSQSGHNTVSWYQQALGQGPQFIFQYYREEENGRGNFPPRFSGLQFPNYSSELNVNALELDDSALYLCASSFRGGTSAGELFFGEGSRLTVL.

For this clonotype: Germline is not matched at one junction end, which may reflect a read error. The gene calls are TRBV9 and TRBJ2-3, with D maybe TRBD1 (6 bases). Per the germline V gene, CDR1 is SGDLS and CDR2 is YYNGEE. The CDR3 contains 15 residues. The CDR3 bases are TGTGCCTGCAGCGAGTGGTGGACAGATAACACCGGGGAGTATTTT. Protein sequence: CACSEWWTDNTGEYF.

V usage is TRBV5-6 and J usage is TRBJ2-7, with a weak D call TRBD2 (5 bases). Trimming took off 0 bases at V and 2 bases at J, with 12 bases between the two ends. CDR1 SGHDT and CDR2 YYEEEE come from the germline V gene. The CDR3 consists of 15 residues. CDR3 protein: CASSLERAGPYEQYV. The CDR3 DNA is TGTGCCAGCAGCTTGGAGAGGGCAGGACCCTACGAGCAGTACGTC.

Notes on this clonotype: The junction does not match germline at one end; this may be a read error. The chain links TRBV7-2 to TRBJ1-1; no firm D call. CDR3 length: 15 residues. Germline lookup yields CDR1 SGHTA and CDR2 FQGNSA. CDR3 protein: CASSLARGPDTEAFF. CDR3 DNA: TGTGCCAGCAGCTTAGCTCGAGGTCCCGACACTGAGGCTTTCTTT.

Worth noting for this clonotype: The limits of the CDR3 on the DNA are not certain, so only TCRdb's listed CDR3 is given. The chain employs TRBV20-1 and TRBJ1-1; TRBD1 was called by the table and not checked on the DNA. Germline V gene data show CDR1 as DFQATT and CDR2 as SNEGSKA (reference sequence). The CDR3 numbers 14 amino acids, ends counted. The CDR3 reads CCASSPDSNTEAFF.

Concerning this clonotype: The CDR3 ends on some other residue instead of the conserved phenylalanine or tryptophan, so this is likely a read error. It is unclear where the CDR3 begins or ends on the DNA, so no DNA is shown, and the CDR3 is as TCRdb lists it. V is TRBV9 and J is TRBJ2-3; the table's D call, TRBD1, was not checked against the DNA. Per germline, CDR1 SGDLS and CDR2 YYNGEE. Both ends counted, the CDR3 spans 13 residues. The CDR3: CASSDRTGNAGEL.

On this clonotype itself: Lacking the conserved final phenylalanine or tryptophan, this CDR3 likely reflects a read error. The CDR3 DNA reads as TGTGCCAGCAGCTTAGCGGGCAGACCCACGCAGCATTAT. Amino acid sequence: CASSLAGRPTQHY. The gene calls are TRBV7-8 and TRBJ2-3, with D unclear. TRBJ1-5 explains the end of the DNA better; the J call may be wrong. The CDR3 has 13 amino acids. The germline gives CDR1 SGHVS, CDR2 FQNEAQ.

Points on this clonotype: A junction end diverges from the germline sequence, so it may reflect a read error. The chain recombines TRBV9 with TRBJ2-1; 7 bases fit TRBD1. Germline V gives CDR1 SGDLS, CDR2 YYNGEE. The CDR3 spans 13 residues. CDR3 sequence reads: CASSLTTGTEQFF. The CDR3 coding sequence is TGTGCCAGCAGCTTAACGACAGGGACCGAGCAGTTTTTC.

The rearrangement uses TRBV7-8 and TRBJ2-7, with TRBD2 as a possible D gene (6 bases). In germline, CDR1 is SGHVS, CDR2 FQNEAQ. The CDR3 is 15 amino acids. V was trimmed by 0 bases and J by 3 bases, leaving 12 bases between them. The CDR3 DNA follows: TGTGCCAGCAGCTTAGCGGGCGGGGCCGACTACGAGCAGTACTTC. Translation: CASSLAGGADYEQYF.

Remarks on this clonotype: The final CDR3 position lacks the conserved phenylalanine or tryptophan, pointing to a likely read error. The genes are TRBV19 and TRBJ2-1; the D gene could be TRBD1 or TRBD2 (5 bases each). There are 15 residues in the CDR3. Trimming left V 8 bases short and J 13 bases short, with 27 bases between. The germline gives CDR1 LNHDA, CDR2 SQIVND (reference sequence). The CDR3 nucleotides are TGTGCCAGTTCCACAGGTAGCGAAGCGCACTATTTTCAGTTCGTC. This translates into CASSTGSEAHYFQFV.

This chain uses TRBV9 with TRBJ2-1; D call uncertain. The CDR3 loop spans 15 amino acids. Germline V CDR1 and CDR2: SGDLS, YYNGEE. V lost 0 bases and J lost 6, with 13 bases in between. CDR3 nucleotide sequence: TGTGCCAGCAGCGTAGAGGCGGCCAGCCTCAATGAGCAGTTCTTC. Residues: CASSVEAASLNEQFF. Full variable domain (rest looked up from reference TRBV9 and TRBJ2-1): DSGVTQTPKHLITATGQRVTLRCSPRSGDLSVYWYQQSLDQGLQFLIQYYNGEERAKGNILERFSAQQFPDLHSELNLSSLELGDSALYFCASSVEAASLNEQFFGPGTRLTVL.

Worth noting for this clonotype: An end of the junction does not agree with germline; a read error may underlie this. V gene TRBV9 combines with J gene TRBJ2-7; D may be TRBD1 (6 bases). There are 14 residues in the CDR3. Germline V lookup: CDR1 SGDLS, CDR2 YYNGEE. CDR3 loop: CASSVGGPSYQPHF. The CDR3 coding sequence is TGTGCCAGCAGCGTAGGGGGGCCGAGCTATCAGCCCCACTTC.

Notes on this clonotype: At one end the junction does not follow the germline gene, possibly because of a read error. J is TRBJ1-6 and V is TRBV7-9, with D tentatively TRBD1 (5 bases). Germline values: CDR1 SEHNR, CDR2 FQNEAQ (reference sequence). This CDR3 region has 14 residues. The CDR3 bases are TGTGCCAGCAGCTTTCACAGAAGTGGGGGGACCGTTGAGTTT. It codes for CASSFHRSGGTVEF.

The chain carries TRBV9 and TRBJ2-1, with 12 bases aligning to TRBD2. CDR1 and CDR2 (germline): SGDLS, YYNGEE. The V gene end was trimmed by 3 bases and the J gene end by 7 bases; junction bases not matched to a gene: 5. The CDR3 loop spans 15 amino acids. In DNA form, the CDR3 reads TGTGCCAGCAGCGCAGAACTAGCGGGGGGAAATGAGCAGTTCTTC. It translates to CASSAELAGGNEQFF.

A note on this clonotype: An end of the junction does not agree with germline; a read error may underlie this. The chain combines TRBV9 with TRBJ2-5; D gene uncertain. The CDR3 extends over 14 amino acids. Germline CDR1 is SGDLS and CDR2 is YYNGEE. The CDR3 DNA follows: TGTGCCAGCAGCATAACCTCCGGCGAAGAAACCCAGTACTTC. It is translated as CASSITSGEETQYF.

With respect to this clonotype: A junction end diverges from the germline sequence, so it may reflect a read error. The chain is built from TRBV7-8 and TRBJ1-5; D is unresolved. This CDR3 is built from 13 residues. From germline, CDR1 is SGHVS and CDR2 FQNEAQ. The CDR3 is CASSSGENRPQHF. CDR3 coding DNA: TGTGCCAGCAGCTCAGGAGAGAATCGGCCCCAGCATTTT.

The DNA for the CDR3 is TGTGCCAGTAGTCCTTCGACTGCCATAAGCTCCTACGAGCAGTACTTC. The encoded protein is CASSPSTAISSYEQYF. V usage is TRBV19 and J usage is TRBJ2-7; D gene unclear. The CDR3 loop spans 16 amino acids. V lost 5 bases and J 0 bases, leaving 17 bases between the germline ends. CDR1 is LNHDA and CDR2 is SQIVND in the germline V gene (reference sequence).